A selection of T cell receptor beta chains follows, all from one sample in a study of T cells after yellow fever vaccination. TCRdb re-called the 5' RACE reads with MiXCR, one entry per CDR3 protein. The table shows about 310,000 distinct CDR3 sequences, with around 4% occurring only once. The sample consisted of PBMCs, taken on the day of the yellow fever booster vaccination. The receptors derive from a man younger than 35 who received the YFV17D yellow fever vaccine. Each CDR3 is given with its conserved first and last residue. Each record gives: V gene, D gene, clone size, J gene, CDR3 protein, CDR3 DNA. D genes are given only for firm matches. Clone size is not always given. Where it is, it says once, few, many or a class for expanded clones.

TRBV29-1	-	many	TRBJ1-3	CSVADFGSGNTIYF	TGCAGCGTTGCTGACTTCGGTTCTGGAAACACCATATATTTT
TRBV20-1	-	-	TRBJ2-2	CSAFPGAVNTGELFF	TGCAGTGCTTTTCCAGGGGCGGTAAACACCGGGGAGCTGTTTTTT
TRBV2	-	-	TRBJ2-1	CASSEGASYNEQFF	TGTGCCAGCAGTGAGGGAGCATCCTACAATGAGCAGTTCTTC
TRBV12-3/TRBV12-4	-	many	TRBJ1-6	CASSPGRAYNSPLHF	TGTGCCAGCAGCCCCGGCCGGGCCTATAATTCACCCCTCCACTTT
TRBV5-1	TRBD2	-	TRBJ2-3	CASSLRGESRTDTQYF	TGCGCCAGCAGCTTGCGGGGGGAATCCCGCACAGATACGCAGTATTTT
TRBV20-1	TRBD1	-	TRBJ1-2	CSAGGPQGVGYTF	TGCAGTGCTGGGGGACCCCAGGGGGTTGGCTACACCTTC
TRBV20-1	-	-	TRBJ1-6	CSASRPDGVNSPLHF	TGCAGTGCTAGCAGGCCGGACGGGGTTAATTCACCCCTCCACTTT
TRBV20-1	TRBD2	-	TRBJ2-7	CSARGTGGFFDEQYF	TGCAGTGCTAGAGGGACGGGGGGGTTTTTCGACGAGCAGTACTTC
TRBV11-2	-	few	TRBJ1-4	CASSLGLGGGRLGEKLFF	TGTGCCAGCAGCTTGGGTCTCGGGGGTGGCCGGCTGGGTGAAAAACTGTTTTTT
TRBV5-1	-	many	TRBJ2-1	CASSRLGYNEQFF	TGCGCCAGCAGCCGGCTAGGCTACAATGAGCAGTTCTTC
TRBV5-1	-	many	TRBJ2-7	CASSSLWTLGVEQYF	TGCGCCAGCAGCTCCCTCTGGACACTTGGAGTGGAGCAGTACTTC
TRBV28	-	-	TRBJ1-1	CASSRGRTEAFF	TGTGCCAGCAGTCGGGGCCGCACTGAAGCTTTCTTT
TRBV7-8	-	many	TRBJ2-1	CASSSTWGISYNEQFF	TGTGCCAGCAGCTCCACTTGGGGAATCTCCTACAATGAGCAGTTCTTC
TRBV1	-	many	TRBJ1-5	CTSARAWREHQHF	TGCACCAGTGCTAGGGCTTGGAGGGAGCATCAGCATTTT
TRBV6-6	TRBD1	few	TRBJ2-4	CASSYRDREAKNIQYF	TGTGCCAGCAGTTACCGGGACAGGGAGGCCAAAAACATTCAGTACTTC
TRBV5-4	-	few	TRBJ1-1	CASSFDRLPSGEAFF	TGTGCCAGCAGCTTCGACAGGCTACCCTCCGGGGAAGCTTTCTTT
TRBV7-2	-	many	TRBJ2-3	CASSSSTATDTQYF	TGTGCCAGCAGCTCTTCGACAGCCACAGATACGCAGTATTTT
TRBV20-1	TRBD1	few	TRBJ1-5	CSGQGQGVNQPQHF	TGCAGTGGGCAGGGACAGGGGGTCAATCAGCCCCAGCATTTT
TRBV7-2	-	-	TRBJ2-4	CASSLGGERLGNIQYF	TGTGCCAGCAGCTTAGGAGGAGAGCGGCTAGGAAACATTCAGTACTTC
TRBV20-1	-	many	TRBJ1-2	CSARDTYNYGYTF	TGCAGTGCTAGGGACACCTATAACTATGGCTACACCTTC
TRBV5-1	-	-	TRBJ2-2	CASSFSLVQAGELFF	TGCGCCAGCAGCTTCTCTTTGGTACAGGCCGGGGAGCTGTTTTTT
TRBV20-1	TRBD2	-	TRBJ2-1	CSARATSGGKIGSYNEQFF	TGCAGTGCTAGAGCAACTAGCGGGGGGAAAATAGGCTCCTACAATGAGCAGTTCTTC
TRBV5-6	-	-	TRBJ1-5	CASSVWTDYSNQPQHF	TGTGCCAGCAGCGTATGGACAGATTATAGCAATCAGCCCCAGCATTTT
TRBV27	TRBD1	many	TRBJ2-1	CASSPGQGGYNEQFF	TGTGCCAGCAGCCCCGGACAGGGAGGTTACAATGAGCAGTTCTTC
TRBV10-3	TRBD2	-	TRBJ2-7	CAISESGTSGAVGHEQYF	TGTGCCATCAGTGAGTCCGGGACTAGCGGGGCCGTCGGGCACGAGCAGTACTTC